The present TCR beta chain was sequenced within a study of post-analysis software for immune sequencing data. Study-wide background: The cohort encompassed relapsing-remitting, secondary progressive and progressive-relapsing multiple sclerosis disease courses.

Each TCR beta cDNA library carried unique molecular identifiers. TCRdb reprocessed the PCR reads with MiXCR, giving one entry per CDR3 protein. This sample has about half a million distinct CDR3 sequences; under 55% occur once, and the top ten carry 9.5% to 13%. This clonotype was observed a handful of times. The antigen remains unidentified. Study results and caveats: Normalized Chao1 diversity in multiple sclerosis patients fell significantly below that of controls. Strong co-clustering by F measure linked samples that shared a preparation batch. The five TRBV segments detected at higher frequency in patients than in controls included TRBV5-6, TRBV5-1 and TRBV20-1.

This CDR3 region has 14 residues. Trimming cost V 2 bases and J 1 base, with 8 bases left between them. Germline lookup yields CDR1 MDHEN and CDR2 SYDVKM. The rearrangement uses TRBV28 and TRBJ2-5, with TRBD2 as a possible D gene (5 bases). The sequence was collected from a girl aged 10 to 17 with multiple sclerosis. The sequenced sample was blood. CDR3 sequence reads: CASSLLGSQETQYF. CDR3 DNA sequence: TGTGCCAGCAGTTTACTTGGGAGCCAAGAGACCCAGTACTTC.